This T cell receptor (beta chain) originates from a study of control samples from healthy donors and cancer patients. The CDR3 is 17 residues long. Germline V gives CDR1 SNHLY, CDR2 FYNNEI. The V segment lost 6 bases and the J segment 6 bases; nucleotides outside the gene matches: 16. The protocol was immunoSEQ multiplex PCR, while the TCRdb copy is restricted to in-frame clones and leaves out a portion. The sample carries roughly 160,000 clones, roughly 95% recorded once. The chain carries TRBV2 and TRBJ2-1, with TRBD2 identical over 8 bases. This receptor was taken from a woman aged 30 to 39 in good health. The sequencing input was blood. CDR3 bases: TGTGCCAGCAGCCACAAAACCGGGACTAGTATCTCCAATGAGCAGTTCTTC. Encoded protein: CASSHKTGTSISNEQFF. Full variable domain (remainder filled in from reference TRBV2 and TRBJ2-1): EPEVTQTPSHQVTQMGQEVILRCVPISNHLYFYWYRQILGQKVEFLVSFYNNEISEKSEIFDDQFSVERPDGSNFTLKIRSTKLEDSAMYFCASSHKTGTSISNEQFFGPGTRLTVL.